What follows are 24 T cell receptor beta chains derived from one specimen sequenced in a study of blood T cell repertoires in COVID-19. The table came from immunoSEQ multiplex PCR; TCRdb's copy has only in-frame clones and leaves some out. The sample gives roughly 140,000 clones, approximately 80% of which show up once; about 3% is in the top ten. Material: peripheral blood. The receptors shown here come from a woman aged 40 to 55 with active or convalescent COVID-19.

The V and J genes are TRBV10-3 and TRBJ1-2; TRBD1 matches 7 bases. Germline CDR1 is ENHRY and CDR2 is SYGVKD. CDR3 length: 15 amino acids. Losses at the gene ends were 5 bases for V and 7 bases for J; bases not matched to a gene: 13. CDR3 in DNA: TGTGCCATCAGTACCCCGACAGGGAATGACGTTGGCTACACCTTC. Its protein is CAISTPTGNDVGYTF.

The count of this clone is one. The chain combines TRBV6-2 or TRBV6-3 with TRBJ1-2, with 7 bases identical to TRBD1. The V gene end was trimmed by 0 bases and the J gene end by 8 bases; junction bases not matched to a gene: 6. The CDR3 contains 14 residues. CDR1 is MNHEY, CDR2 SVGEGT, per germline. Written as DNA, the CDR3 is TGTGCCAGCAGTTACTCGACAGGGTCGGGAGGCTACACCTTC. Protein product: CASSYSTGSGGYTF.

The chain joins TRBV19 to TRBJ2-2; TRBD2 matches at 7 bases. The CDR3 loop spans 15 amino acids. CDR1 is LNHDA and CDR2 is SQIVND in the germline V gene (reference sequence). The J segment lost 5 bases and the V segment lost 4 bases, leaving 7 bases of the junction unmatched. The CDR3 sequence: CASSKAGTITGELFF. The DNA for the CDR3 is TGTGCCAGTAGTAAGGCCGGGACTATTACCGGGGAGCTGTTTTTT.

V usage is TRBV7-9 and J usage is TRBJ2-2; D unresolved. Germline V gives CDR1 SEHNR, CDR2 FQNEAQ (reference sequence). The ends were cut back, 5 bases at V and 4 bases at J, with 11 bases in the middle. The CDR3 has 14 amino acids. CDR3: CASSELTLTGELFF. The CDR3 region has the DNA TGTGCCAGCAGCGAGCTCACTCTCACCGGGGAGCTGTTTTTT.

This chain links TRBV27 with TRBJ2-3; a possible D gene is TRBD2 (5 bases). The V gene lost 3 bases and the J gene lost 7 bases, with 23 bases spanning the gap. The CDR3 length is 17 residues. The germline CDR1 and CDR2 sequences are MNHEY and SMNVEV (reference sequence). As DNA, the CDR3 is TGTGCCAGCAGTTTTGGGCTAGCTGCGGATCCTCGGAATACGCAGTATTTT. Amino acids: CASSFGLAADPRNTQYF.

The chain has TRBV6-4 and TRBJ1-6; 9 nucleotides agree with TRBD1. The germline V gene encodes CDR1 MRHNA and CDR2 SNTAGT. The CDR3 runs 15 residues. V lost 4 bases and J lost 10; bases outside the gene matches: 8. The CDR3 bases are TGTGCCAGCAGTGTCCAAACAGGGGGCGGCTCACCCCTCCACTTT. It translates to CASSVQTGGGSPLHF.

CDR3 DNA: TGTGCCAGTAGTATCTACCCAGGGGGGATCAATGAGCAGTTCTTC. It encodes CASSIYPGGINEQFF. V and J are TRBV19 and TRBJ2-1; tentatively, D is TRBD1 (7 bases). The CDR3 runs 15 residues. CDR1 and CDR2 (germline): LNHDA, SQIVND (reference sequence). V was trimmed by 3 bases and J by 6 bases, leaving 15 bases between them.

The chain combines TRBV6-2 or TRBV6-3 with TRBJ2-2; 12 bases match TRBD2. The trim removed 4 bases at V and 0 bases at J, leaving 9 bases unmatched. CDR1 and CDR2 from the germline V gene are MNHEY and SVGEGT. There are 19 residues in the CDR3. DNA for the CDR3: TGTGCCAGCAGTTCCGTCCTAGCGGGAGGGCTCGCGAACACCGGGGAGCTGTTTTTT. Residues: CASSSVLAGGLANTGELFF.

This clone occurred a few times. The CDR3 DNA reads as TGTGCCAGCAGCCCCGGGACAGAGACTGAAGCTTTCTTT. This encodes CASSPGTETEAFF. The chain employs TRBV5-6 and TRBJ1-1, with TRBD1 matching over 7 bases. V shed 4 bases, J shed 5 bases, and the junction held 5 bases outside the gene matches. The CDR3 spans 13 residues. Germline assignment: CDR1 SGHDT and CDR2 YYEEEE.

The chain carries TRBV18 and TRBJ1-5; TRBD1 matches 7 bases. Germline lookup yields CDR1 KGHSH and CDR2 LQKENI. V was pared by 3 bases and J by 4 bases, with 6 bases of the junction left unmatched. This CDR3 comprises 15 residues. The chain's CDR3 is CASSPGTAPNQPQHF. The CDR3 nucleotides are TGTGCCAGCTCACCCGGGACAGCCCCTAATCAGCCCCAGCATTTT.

CDR3 sequence: CASSLGWDRGSQPQHF. CDR3 DNA sequence: TGTGCCAGCAGCTTAGGTTGGGACAGGGGATCTCAGCCCCAGCATTTT. The chain recombines TRBV7-9 with TRBJ1-5, with 10 bases aligning to TRBD1. The V and J ends lost 1 base and 6 bases, in that order; junction bases with no gene match: 6. There are 16 residues in the CDR3. Germline CDR1 is SEHNR and CDR2 is FQNEAQ (reference sequence).

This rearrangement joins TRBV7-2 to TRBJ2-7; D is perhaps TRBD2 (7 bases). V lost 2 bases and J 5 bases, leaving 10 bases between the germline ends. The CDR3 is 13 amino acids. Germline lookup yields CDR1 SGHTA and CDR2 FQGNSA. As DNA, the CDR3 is TGTGCCAGCAGCTTACGGGGGGCCCACGAGCAGTACTTC. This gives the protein CASSLRGAHEQYF.

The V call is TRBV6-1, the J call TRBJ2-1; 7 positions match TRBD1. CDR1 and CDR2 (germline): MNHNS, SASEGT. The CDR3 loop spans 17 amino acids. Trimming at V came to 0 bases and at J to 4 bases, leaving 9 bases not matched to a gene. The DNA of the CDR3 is TGTGCCAGCAGTGAAGCAGAGGGGGCGCTGCCTTACAATGAGCAGTTCTTC. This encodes CASSEAEGALPYNEQFF.

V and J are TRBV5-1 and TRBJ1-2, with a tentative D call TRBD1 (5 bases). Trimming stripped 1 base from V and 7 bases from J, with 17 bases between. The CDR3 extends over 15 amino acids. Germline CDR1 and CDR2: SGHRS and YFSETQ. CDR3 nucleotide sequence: TGCGCCAGCAGCTTGCCGGACGGGGGAGCTGGTGGCTACACCTTC. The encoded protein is CASSLPDGGAGGYTF.

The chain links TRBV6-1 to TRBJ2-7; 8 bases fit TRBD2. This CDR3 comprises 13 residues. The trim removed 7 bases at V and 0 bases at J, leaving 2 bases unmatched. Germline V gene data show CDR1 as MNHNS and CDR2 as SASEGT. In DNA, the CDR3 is TGTGCCAGCACCGGGACTAGCTCCTACGAGCAGTACTTC. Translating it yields CASTGTSSYEQYF.

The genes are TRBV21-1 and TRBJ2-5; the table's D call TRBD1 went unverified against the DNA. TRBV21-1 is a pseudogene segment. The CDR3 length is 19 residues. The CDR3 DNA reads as TGTGCCAGCAGCAAAGCGCGACAGGGGCCCATCACGGTTCGAGAGACCCAGTACTTC. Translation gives CASSKARQGPITVRETQYF.

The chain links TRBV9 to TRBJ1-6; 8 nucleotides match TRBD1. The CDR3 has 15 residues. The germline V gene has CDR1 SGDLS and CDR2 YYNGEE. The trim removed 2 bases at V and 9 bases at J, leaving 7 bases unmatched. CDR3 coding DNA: TGTGCCAGCAGCGTGCGGACAGGGTCCCTTTCACCCCTCCACTTT. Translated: CASSVRTGSLSPLHF. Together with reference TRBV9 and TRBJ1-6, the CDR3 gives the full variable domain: DSGVTQTPKHLITATGQRVTLRCSPRSGDLSVYWYQQSLDQGLQFLIQYYNGEERAKGNILERFSAQQFPDLHSELNLSSLELGDSALYFCASSVRTGSLSPLHFGNGTRLTVT.

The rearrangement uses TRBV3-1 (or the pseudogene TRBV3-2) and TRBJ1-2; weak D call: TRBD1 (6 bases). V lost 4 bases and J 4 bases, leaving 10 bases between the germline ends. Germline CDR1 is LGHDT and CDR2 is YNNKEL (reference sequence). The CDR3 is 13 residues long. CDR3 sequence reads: CASSLGQIYGYTF. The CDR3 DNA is TGTGCCAGCAGCCTCGGACAGATCTATGGCTACACCTTC.

The CDR3 is CSVSFWGGTDTQYF. DNA for the CDR3: TGCAGCGTTTCCTTCTGGGGGGGTACAGATACGCAGTATTTT. The chain recombines TRBV29-1 with TRBJ2-3; the match to TRBD2 covers 7 bases. CDR1 and CDR2 from the germline V gene are SQVTM and ANQGSEA. Losses at the gene ends were 5 bases for V and 3 bases for J; bases not matched to a gene: 8. This CDR3 spans 14 amino acids.

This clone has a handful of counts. The DNA for the CDR3 is TGTGCCTGGACGGACAAATTGGCTGGCTACACCTTC. Its protein product is CAWTDKLAGYTF. The J gene is TRBJ1-2, the V gene TRBV30, with a possible D match to TRBD1 (5 bases). Germline-derived CDR1 and CDR2 are GTSNPN and SVGIG (reference sequence). Trimming pared 4 bases from V and 7 bases from J, leaving 13 bases between. The CDR3 sequence is 12 residues long.

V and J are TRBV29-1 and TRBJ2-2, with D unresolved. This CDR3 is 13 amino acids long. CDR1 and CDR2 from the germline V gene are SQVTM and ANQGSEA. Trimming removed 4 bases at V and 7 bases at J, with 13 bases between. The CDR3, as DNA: TGCAGCGTTGGCGCCAGCGAGGTCGGGGAGCTGTTTTTT. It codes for CSVGASEVGELFF.

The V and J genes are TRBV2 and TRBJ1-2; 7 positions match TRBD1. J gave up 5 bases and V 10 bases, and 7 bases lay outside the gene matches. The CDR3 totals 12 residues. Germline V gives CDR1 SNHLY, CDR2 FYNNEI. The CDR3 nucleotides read TGTGCCACCCCTAGGGGGCTGTATGGCTACACCTTC. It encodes CATPRGLYGYTF.

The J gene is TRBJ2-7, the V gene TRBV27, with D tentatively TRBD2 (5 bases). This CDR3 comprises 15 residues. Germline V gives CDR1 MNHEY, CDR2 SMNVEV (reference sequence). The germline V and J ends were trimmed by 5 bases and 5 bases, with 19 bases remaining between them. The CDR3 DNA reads TGTGCCAGCAGTGGTATTTGGGGAGACTTCCACGAGCAGTACTTC. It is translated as CASSGIWGDFHEQYF.

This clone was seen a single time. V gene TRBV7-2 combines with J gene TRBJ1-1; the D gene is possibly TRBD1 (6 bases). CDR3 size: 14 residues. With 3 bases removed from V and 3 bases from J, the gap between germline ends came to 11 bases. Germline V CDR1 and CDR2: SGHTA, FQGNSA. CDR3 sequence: CASSFRGVDTEAFF. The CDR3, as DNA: TGTGCCAGCAGCTTCAGGGGTGTGGACACTGAAGCTTTCTTT.